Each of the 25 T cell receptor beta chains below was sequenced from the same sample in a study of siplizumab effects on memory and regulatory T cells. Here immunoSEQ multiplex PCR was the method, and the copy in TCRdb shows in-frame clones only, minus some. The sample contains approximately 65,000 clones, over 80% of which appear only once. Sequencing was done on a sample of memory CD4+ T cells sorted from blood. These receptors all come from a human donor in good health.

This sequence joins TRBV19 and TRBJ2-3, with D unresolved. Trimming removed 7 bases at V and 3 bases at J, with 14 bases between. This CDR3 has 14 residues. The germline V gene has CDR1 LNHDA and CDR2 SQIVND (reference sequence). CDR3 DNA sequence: TGTGCCAGTAAAGTTGAACCCAGGACAGATACGCAGTATTTT. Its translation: CASKVEPRTDTQYF. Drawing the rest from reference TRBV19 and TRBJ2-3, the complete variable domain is DGGITQSPKYLFRKEGQNVTLSCEQNLNHDAMYWYRQDPGQGLRLIYYSQIVNDFQKGDIAEGYSVSREKKESFPLTVTSAQKNPTAFYLCASKVEPRTDTQYFGPGTRLTVL.

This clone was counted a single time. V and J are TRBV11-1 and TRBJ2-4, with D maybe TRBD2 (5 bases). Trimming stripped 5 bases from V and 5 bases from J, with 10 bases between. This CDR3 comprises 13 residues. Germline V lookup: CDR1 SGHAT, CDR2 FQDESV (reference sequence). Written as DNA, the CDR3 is TGTGCCAGCAGCCGGCCCGGGGAAAACATTCAGTACTTC. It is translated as CASSRPGENIQYF.

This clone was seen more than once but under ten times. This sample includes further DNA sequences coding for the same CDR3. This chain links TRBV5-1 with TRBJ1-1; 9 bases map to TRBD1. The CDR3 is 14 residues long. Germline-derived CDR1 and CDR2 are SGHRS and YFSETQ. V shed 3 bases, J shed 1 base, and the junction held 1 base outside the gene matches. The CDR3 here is CASSSGQGNTEAFF. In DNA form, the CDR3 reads TGCGCCAGCAGCTCGGGACAGGGGAACACTGAAGCTTTCTTT.

Written as DNA, the CDR3 is TGTGCCAGCAGTGAATATCGCACAGGGATGGATGAGCAGTTCTTC. Protein product: CASSEYRTGMDEQFF. The gene calls are TRBV25-1 and TRBJ2-1; a possible D gene is TRBD1 (6 bases). The V end was cut by 0 bases, the J end by 8 bases, with 14 bases between. This CDR3 region has 15 residues. Germline V lookup: CDR1 MGHDK, CDR2 SYGVNS.

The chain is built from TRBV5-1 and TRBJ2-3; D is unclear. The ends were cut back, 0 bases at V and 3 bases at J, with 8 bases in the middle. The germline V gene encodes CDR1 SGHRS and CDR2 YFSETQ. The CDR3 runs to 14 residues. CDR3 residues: CASSLGPTTDTQYF. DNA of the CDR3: TGCGCCAGCAGCTTGGGCCCGACGACAGATACGCAGTATTTT.

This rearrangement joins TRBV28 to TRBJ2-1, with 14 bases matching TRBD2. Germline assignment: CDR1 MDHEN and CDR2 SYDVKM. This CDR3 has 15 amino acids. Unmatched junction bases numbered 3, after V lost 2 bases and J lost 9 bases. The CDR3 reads CASSLGTSGSLEQFF. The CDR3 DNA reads TGTGCCAGCAGTTTAGGGACTAGCGGGAGTCTTGAGCAGTTCTTC. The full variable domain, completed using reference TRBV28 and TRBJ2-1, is DVKVTQSSRYLVKRTGEKVFLECVQDMDHENMFWYRQDPGLGLRLIYFSYDVKMKEKGDIPEGYSVSREKKERFSLILESASTNQTSMYLCASSLGTSGSLEQFFGPGTRLTVL.

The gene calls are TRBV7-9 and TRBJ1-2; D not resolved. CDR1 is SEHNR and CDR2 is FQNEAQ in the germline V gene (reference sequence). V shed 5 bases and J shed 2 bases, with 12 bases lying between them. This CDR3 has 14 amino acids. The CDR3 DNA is TGTGCCAGCAGCCGGGTGGAGGGCAACTATGGCTACACCTTC. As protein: CASSRVEGNYGYTF.

The CDR3 DNA reads TGTGCCAGCAGCTATAACCAGGGGGCGCAGAGAGGCTACACCTTC. This gives the protein CASSYNQGAQRGYTF. The chain recombines TRBV7-2 with TRBJ1-2; TRBD1 agrees at 8 bases. CDR1 and CDR2 (germline): SGHTA, FQGNSA. The CDR3 has 15 amino acids. The J segment lost 8 bases and the V segment lost 4 bases, leaving 12 bases of the junction unmatched.

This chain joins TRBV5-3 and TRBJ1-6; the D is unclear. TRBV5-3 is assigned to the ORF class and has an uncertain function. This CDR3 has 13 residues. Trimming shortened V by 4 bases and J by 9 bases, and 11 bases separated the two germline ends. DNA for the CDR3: TGTGCCAGAAGCATCGAGTGGGGTTCACCCCTCCACTTT. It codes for CARSIEWGSPLHF.

The CDR3 loop reads CASSLGQGAPPYF. The CDR3 DNA follows: TGTGCCAGCAGCTTGGGACAGGGAGCCCCCCCTTACTTC. This sequence joins TRBV7-9 and TRBJ2-7; 9 bases fit TRBD1. This CDR3 spans 13 amino acids. The V gene end was trimmed by 3 bases and the J gene end by 13 bases; junction bases not matched to a gene: 10. Germline assignment: CDR1 SEHNR and CDR2 FQNEAQ (reference sequence).

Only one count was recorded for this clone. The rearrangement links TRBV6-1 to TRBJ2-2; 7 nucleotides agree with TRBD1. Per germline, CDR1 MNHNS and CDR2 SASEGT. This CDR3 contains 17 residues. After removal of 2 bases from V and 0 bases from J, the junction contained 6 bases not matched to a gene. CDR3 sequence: CASSEQGVGTNTGELFF. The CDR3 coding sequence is TGTGCCAGCAGTGAACAGGGGGTAGGAACGAACACCGGGGAGCTGTTTTTT.

The CDR3 region is CASSQIQDKNTEAFF. DNA for the CDR3: TGTGCCAGCAGCCAGATACAGGATAAGAACACTGAAGCTTTCTTT. The J gene is TRBJ1-1, the V gene TRBV4-2; possibly TRBD1 for D (5 bases). Germline V gene sequence: CDR1 LGHNA, CDR2 YNFKEQ. The CDR3 sequence is 15 residues long. The germline V and J ends were trimmed by 3 bases and 1 base, with 12 bases remaining between them.

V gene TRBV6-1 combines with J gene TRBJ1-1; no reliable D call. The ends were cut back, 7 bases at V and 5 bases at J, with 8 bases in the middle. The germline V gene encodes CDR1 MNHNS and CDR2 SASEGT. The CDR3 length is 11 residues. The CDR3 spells CASTLSTEAFF. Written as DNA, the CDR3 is TGTGCCAGCACCCTGAGTACTGAAGCTTTCTTT.

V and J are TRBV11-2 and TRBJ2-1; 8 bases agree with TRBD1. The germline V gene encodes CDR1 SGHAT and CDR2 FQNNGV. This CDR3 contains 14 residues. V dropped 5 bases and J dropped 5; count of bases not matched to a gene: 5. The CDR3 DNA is TGTGCCAGCAGCACACAGGGGGGAAACAATGAGCAGTTCTTC. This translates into CASSTQGGNNEQFF.

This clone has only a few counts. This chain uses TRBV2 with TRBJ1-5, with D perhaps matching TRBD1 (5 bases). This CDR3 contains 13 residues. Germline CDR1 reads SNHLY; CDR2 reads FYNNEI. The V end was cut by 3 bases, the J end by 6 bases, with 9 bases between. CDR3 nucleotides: TGTGCCAGCAGTGACGGGGGTACTCAGCCCCAGCATTTT. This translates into CASSDGGTQPQHF.

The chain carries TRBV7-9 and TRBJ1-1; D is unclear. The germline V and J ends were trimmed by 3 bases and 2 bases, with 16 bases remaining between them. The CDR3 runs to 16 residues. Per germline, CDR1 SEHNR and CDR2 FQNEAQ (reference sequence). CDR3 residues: CASSFDVFSTNTEAFF. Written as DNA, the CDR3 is TGTGCCAGCAGCTTTGATGTTTTCTCTACTAACACTGAAGCTTTCTTT.

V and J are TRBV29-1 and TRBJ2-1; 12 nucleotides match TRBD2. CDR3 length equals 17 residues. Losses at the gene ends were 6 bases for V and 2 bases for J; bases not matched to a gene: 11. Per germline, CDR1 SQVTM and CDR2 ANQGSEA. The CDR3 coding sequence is TGCAGCGTGAAGGGACTAGCGGGCGTACTTACCTACAATGAGCAGTTCTTC. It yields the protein CSVKGLAGVLTYNEQFF.

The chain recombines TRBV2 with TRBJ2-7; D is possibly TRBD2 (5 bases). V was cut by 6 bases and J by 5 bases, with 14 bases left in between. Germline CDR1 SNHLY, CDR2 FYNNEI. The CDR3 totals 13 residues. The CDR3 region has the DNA TGTGCCAGCAGCCGGACTCAGAGCAACGAGCAGTACTTC. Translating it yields CASSRTQSNEQYF. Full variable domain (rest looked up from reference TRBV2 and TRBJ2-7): EPEVTQTPSHQVTQMGQEVILRCVPISNHLYFYWYRQILGQKVEFLVSFYNNEISEKSEIFDDQFSVERPDGSNFTLKIRSTKLEDSAMYFCASSRTQSNEQYFGPGTRLTVT.

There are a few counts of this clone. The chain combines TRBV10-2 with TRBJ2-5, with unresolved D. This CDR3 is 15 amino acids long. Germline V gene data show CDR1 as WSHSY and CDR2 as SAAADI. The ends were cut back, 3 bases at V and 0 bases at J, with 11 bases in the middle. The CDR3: CASSEGQAYQETQYF. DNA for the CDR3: TGCGCCAGCAGTGAAGGGCAGGCGTACCAAGAGACCCAGTACTTC.

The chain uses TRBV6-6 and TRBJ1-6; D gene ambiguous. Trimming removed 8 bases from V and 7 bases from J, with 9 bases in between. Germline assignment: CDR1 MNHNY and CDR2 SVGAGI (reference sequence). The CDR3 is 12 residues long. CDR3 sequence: CASGFLNSPLHF. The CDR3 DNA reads TGTGCCAGCGGTTTTTTAAATTCACCCCTCCACTTT.

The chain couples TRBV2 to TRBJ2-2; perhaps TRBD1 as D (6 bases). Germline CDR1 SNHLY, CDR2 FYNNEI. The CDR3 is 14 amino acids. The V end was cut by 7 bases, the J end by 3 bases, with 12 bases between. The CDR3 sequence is CASTPQGYTGELFF. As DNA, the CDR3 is TGTGCCAGCACCCCCCAGGGGTACACCGGGGAGCTGTTTTTT.

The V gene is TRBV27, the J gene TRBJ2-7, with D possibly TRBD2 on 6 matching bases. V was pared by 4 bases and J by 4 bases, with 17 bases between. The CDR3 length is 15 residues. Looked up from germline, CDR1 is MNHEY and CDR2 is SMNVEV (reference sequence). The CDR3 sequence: CASSYYSGISYEQYF. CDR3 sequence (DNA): TGTGCCAGCAGTTATTATAGCGGCATATCGTACGAGCAGTACTTC.

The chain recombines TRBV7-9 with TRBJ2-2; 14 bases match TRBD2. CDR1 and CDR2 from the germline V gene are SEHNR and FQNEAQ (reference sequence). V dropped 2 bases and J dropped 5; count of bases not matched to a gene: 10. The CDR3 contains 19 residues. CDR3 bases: TGTGCCAGCAGCTTACGGGGGACTAGCGGGAGTAAGGGGACCGGGGAGCTGTTTTTT. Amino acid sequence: CASSLRGTSGSKGTGELFF.

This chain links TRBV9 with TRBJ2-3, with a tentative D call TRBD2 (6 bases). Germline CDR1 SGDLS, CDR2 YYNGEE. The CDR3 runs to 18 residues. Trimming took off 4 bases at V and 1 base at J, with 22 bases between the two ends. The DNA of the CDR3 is TGTGCCAGCAGCCCCCACGCGACTAGGGTTGGGGGCACAGATACGCAGTATTTT. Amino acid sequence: CASSPHATRVGGTDTQYF.

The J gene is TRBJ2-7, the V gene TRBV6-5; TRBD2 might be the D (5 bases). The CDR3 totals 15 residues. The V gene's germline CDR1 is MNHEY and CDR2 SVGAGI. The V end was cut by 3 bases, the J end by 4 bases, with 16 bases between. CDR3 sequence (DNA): TGTGCCAGCAGTTATTTCCGGGGTAGAAGTTACGAGCAGTACTTC. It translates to CASSYFRGRSYEQYF.